The rows below give T cell receptor beta chains drawn from one sample of a study of T cells in Graves' hyperthyroidism and ophthalmopathy. From the multiplex PCR reads, TCRdb called clonotypes with MiXCR, one entry per CDR3 protein. This sample carries under 600,000 distinct CDR3 sequences, more than 15% of them seen once, and the ten largest clones take roughly 3%. The sample consisted of blood. The origin of the receptors is a woman in her forties with Graves' ophthalmopathy. The CDR3 runs from the conserved cysteine through the conserved F or W. D genes are given only for firm matches. The listing skips clone size in some rows; elsewhere it reads once, few, many or a size class.

size: .
D: .
J: TRBJ1-3
V: TRBV20-1
DNA: TGCAGTGCTCACCAGGAGACAGCGGGCCGTGGAAACACCATATATTTT
CDR3: CSAHQETAGRGNTIYF

size: .
D: .
J: TRBJ1-2
V: TRBV7-9
DNA: TGTGCCAGCAGCTTATTAGTATTTGGCTACACCTTC
CDR3: CASSLLVFGYTF

size: many
D: .
J: TRBJ1-5
V: TRBV12-3/TRBV12-4
DNA: TGTGCCAGCAGTCAATGGGAGAATCAGCCCCAGCATTTT
CDR3: CASSQWENQPQHF

size: .
D: .
J: TRBJ2-3
V: TRBV5-1
DNA: TGCGCCCGCAGCTTGACAGCTAGCACAGATACGCAGTATTTT
CDR3: CARSLTASTDTQYF

size: .
D: .
J: TRBJ2-3
V: TRBV7-3
DNA: TGTGCCAGCAGCTTAGGCCTCTTCGGGTCAGATACGCAGTATTTT
CDR3: CASSLGLFGSDTQYF

size: many
D: .
J: TRBJ2-2
V: TRBV5-1
DNA: TGCGCCAGCAGCTTATTTCTCGCGGGCGGGGAGCTGTTTTTT
CDR3: CASSLFLAGGELFF

size: .
D: TRBD2
J: TRBJ2-1
V: TRBV6-1
DNA: TGTGCCAGCAGTCCCCCTGCTAGCGGGAGGAATGAGCAGTTCTTC
CDR3: CASSPPASGRNEQFF

size: .
D: .
J: TRBJ1-6
V: TRBV11-2
DNA: TGTGCCAGCAGCTTAGGGAACGGGGGGGCTTCACCCCTCCACTTT
CDR3: CASSLGNGGASPLHF

size: .
D: .
J: TRBJ2-4
V: TRBV9
DNA: TGTGCCAGCAGCCCCGGGGGCCACGCCTGGAACATTCAGTACTTC
CDR3: CASSPGGHAWNIQYF

size: many
D: TRBD2
J: TRBJ2-2
V: TRBV27
DNA: TGTGCCAGCAGTCCGAAGGGACTAGCGGGCGTAGTTTCCGGGGAGCTGTTTTTT
CDR3: CASSPKGLAGVVSGELFF

size: few
D: TRBD1
J: TRBJ1-1
V: TRBV6-2/TRBV6-3
DNA: TGTGCCAGCAGTGAGTCGACTCGATTTACAGGGGGGATGAACACTGAAGCTTTCTTT
CDR3: CASSESTRFTGGMNTEAFF

size: many
D: TRBD1
J: TRBJ2-3
V: TRBV5-1
DNA: TGCGCCAGCAGCCAAGGGACAGGGAGTACAGATACGCAGTATTTT
CDR3: CASSQGTGSTDTQYF

size: many
D: .
J: TRBJ1-3
V: TRBV20-1
DNA: TGCAGTGCTACCCGGGAGGCGGGAAACACCATATATTTT
CDR3: CSATREAGNTIYF

size: many
D: .
J: TRBJ2-5
V: TRBV3-1
DNA: TGTGCCAGCAGTCTTTGGGAGCAAGAGACCCAGTACTTC
CDR3: CASSLWEQETQYF

size: few
D: .
J: TRBJ2-7
V: TRBV7-8
DNA: TGTGCCAGCAGCTTAGAGCCCGGGACCCTCTACGAGCAGTACTTC
CDR3: CASSLEPGTLYEQYF

size: many
D: .
J: TRBJ2-3
V: TRBV5-1
DNA: TGCGCCAGCAGCTTGTACAGTTGGGATACGCAGTATTTT
CDR3: CASSLYSWDTQYF

size: .
D: .
J: TRBJ1-1
V: TRBV7-2
DNA: TGTGCCAGCAGCTCGAAGGATGAAGCTTTCTTT
CDR3: CASSSKDEAFF

size: few
D: .
J: TRBJ1-2
V: TRBV6-1
DNA: TGTGCCAGCAGTTACGCGGAGGGAGTAAGTTTGGGTGGCTACACCTTC
CDR3: CASSYAEGVSLGGYTF

size: many
D: .
J: TRBJ2-3
V: TRBV20-1
DNA: TGCAGTGCTGCCCAGACAGATACTTATACGCAGTATTTT
CDR3: CSAAQTDTYTQYF

size: .
D: .
J: TRBJ2-3
V: TRBV6-4
DNA: TGTGCCAGCAGTGATAGCATAGGGGCCGCAGATACGCAGTATTTT
CDR3: CASSDSIGAADTQYF

size: many
D: .
J: TRBJ2-3
V: TRBV11-2
DNA: TGTGCCAGCAGCCTAAGGCTGGCGGGACACACTAGCACAGATACGCAGTATTTT
CDR3: CASSLRLAGHTSTDTQYF

size: .
D: .
J: TRBJ2-1
V: TRBV7-8
DNA: TGTGCCAGCAGCTCCAGGGGTCTCGGTGAGCAGTTCTTC
CDR3: CASSSRGLGEQFF